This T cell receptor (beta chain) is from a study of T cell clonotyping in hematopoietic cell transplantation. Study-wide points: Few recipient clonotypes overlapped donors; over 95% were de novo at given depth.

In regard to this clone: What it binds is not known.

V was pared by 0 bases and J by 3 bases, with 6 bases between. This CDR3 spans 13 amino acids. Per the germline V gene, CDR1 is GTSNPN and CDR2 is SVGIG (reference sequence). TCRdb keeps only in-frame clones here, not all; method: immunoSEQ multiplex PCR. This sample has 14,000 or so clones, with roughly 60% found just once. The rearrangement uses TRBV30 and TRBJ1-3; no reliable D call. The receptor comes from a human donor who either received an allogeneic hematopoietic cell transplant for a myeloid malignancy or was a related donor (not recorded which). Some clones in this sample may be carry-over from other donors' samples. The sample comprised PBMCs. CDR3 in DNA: TGTGCCTGGAGTGTAGGCGGTGGAAACACCATATATTTT. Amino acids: CAWSVGGGNTIYF.